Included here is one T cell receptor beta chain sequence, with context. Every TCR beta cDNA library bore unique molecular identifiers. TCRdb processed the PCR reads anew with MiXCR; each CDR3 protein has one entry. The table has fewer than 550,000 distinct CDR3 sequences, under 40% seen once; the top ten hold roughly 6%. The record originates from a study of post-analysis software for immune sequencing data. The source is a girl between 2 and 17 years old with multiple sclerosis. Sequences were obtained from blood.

The CDR3 nucleotides are TGCAGCGCAGGACACGAAGAGACCCAGTACTTC. Translation gives CSAGHEETQYF. The chain recombines TRBV29-1 with TRBJ2-5, with D possibly TRBD1 on 5 matching bases. Per germline, CDR1 SQVTM and CDR2 ANQGSEA. The V end was cut by 7 bases, the J end by 3 bases, with 9 bases between. The CDR3 consists of 11 residues.